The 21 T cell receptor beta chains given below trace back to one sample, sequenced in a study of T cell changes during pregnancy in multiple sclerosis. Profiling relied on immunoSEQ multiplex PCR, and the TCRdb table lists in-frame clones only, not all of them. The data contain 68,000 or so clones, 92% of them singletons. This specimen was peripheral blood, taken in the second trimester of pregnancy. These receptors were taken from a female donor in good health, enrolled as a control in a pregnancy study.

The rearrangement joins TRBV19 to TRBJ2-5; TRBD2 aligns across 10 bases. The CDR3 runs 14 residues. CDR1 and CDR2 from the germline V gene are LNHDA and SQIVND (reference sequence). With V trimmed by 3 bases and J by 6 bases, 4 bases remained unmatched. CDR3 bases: TGTGCCAGTAGTATCACTAGCGGGAAAAAGACCCAGTACTTC. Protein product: CASSITSGKKTQYF.

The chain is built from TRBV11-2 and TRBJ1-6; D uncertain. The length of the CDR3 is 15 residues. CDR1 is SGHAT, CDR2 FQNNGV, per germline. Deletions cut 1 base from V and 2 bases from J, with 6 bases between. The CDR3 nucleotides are TGTGCCAGCAGCTTAGGAAGCCCCTATAATTCACCCCTCCACTTT. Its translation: CASSLGSPYNSPLHF.

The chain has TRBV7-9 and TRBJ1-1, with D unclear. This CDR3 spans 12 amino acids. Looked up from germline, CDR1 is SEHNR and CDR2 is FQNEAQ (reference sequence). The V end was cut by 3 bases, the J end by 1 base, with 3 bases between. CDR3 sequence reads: CASSFGNTEAFF. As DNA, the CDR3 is TGTGCCAGCAGCTTCGGGAACACTGAAGCTTTCTTT.

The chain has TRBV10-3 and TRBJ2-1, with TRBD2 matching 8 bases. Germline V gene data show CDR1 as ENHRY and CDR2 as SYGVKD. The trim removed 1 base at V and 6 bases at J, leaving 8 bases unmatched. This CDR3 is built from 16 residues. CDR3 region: CAISEYITSGINEQFF. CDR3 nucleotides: TGTGCCATCAGTGAGTACATCACTAGCGGTATCAATGAGCAGTTCTTC.

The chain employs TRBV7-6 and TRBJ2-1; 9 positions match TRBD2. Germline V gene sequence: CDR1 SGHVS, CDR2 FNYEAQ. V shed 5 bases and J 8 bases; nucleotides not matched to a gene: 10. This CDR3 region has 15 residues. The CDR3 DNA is TGTGCCAGCAGCCGTTCGGGACTAGCTTCCCATGAGCAGTTCTTC. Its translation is CASSRSGLASHEQFF.

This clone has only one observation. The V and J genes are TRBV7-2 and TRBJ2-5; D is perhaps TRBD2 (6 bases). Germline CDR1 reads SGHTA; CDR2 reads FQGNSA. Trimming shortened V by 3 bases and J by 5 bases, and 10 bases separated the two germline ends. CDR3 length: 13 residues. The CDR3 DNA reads TGTGCCAGCAGCTTGGGGGAGGTGGAGACCCAGTACTTC. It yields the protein CASSLGEVETQYF.

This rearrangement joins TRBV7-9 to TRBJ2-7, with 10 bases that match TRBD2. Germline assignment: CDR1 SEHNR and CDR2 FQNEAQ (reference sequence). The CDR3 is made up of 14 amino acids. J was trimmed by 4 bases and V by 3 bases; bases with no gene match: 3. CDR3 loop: CASSFGTSEYEQYF. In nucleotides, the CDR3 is TGTGCCAGCAGCTTCGGGACTAGCGAGTACGAGCAGTACTTC.

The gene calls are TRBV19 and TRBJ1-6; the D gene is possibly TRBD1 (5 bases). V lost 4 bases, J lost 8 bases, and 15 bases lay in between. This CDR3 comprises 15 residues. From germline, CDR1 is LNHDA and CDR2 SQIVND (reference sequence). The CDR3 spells CASSTGSWVDSPLHF. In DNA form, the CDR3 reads TGTGCCAGTAGTACAGGGTCCTGGGTTGATTCACCCCTCCACTTT. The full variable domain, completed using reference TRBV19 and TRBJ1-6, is DGGITQSPKYLFRKEGQNVTLSCEQNLNHDAMYWYRQDPGQGLRLIYYSQIVNDFQKGDIAEGYSVSREKKESFPLTVTSAQKNPTAFYLCASSTGSWVDSPLHFGNGTRLTVT.

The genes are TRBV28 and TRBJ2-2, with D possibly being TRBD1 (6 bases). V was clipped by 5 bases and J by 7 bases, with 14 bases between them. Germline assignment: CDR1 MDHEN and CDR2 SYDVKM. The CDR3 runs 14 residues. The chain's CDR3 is CASSLYAGVGELFF. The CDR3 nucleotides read TGTGCCAGCAGTCTTTACGCAGGGGTCGGGGAGCTGTTTTTT.

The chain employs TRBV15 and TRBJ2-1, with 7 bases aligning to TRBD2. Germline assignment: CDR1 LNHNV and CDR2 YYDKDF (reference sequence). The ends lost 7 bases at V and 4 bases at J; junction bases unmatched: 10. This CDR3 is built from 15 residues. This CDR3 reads CATNPRSGDYNEQFF. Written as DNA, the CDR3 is TGTGCCACCAACCCCAGGAGCGGGGATTACAATGAGCAGTTCTTC.

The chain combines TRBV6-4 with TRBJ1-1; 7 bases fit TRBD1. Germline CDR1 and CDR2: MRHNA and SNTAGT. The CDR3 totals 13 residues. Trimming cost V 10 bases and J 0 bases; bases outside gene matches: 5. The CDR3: CAKRGQMNTEAFF. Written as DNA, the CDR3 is TGTGCCAAAAGGGGACAGATGAACACTGAAGCTTTCTTT.

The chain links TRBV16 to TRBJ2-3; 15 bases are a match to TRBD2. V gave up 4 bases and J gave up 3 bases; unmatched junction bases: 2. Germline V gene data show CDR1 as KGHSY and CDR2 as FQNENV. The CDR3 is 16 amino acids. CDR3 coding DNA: TGTGCCAGCAGCCGCGGACTAGCGGGAGGGACAGATACGCAGTATTTT. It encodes CASSRGLAGGTDTQYF.

The CDR3 bases are TGTGCCAGTCGGTTTTCCGGGGAGCTGTTTTTT. Protein sequence: CASRFSGELFF. The gene calls are TRBV19 and TRBJ2-2, with no clear D. Germline V gene lookup returns CDR1 LNHDA and CDR2 SQIVND (reference sequence). The CDR3 is made up of 11 amino acids. The V and J ends lost 8 bases and 6 bases respectively, with 7 bases between them.

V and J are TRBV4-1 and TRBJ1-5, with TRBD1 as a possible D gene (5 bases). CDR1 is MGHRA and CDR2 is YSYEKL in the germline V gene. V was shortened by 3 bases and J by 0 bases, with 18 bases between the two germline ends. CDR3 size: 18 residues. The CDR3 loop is CASSHPGGKGPSNQPQHF. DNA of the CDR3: TGCGCCAGCAGCCACCCCGGCGGCAAGGGGCCTAGCAATCAGCCCCAGCATTTT.

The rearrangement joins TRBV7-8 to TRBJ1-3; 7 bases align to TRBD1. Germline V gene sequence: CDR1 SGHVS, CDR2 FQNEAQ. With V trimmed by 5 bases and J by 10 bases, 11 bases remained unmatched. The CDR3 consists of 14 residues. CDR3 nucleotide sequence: TGTGCCAGCAGCGTAACCGGGACAGCGGAGACCATATATTTT. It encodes CASSVTGTAETIYF.

DNA of the CDR3: TGTGCCACCAGCAGACAAATGAGCTCCTACAATGAGCAGTTCTTC. Encoded protein: CATSRQMSSYNEQFF. V and J are TRBV15 and TRBJ2-1, with D unresolved. V lost 2 bases to trimming and J lost 0 bases, with 8 bases between them. This CDR3 comprises 15 residues. The V gene's germline CDR1 is LNHNV and CDR2 YYDKDF (reference sequence).

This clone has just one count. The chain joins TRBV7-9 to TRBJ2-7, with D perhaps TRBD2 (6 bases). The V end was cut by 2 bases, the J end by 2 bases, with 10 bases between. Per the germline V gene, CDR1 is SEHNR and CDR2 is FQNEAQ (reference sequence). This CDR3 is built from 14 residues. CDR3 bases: TGTGCCAGCAGCTTACAGGGCGGGACCTACGAGCAGTACTTC. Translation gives CASSLQGGTYEQYF.

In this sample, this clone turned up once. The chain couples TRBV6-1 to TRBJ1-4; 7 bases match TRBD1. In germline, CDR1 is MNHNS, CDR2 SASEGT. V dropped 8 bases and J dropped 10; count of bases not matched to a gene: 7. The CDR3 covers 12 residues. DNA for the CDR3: TGTGCCAGCCCCGACAGGGCTGGAAAACTGTTTTTT. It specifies CASPDRAGKLFF.

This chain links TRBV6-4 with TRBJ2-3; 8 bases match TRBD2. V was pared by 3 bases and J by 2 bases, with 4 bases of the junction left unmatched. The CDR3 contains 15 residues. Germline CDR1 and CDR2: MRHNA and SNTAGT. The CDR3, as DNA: TGTGCCAGCAGTGAGTCGGGAGGGGCCACAGATACGCAGTATTTT. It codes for CASSESGGATDTQYF.

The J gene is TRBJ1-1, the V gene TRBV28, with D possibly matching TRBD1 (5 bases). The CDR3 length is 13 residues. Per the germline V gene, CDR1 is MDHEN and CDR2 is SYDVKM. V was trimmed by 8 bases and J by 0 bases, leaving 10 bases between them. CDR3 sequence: CASGSGMNTEAFF. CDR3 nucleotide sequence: TGTGCCAGCGGGTCAGGGATGAACACTGAAGCTTTCTTT. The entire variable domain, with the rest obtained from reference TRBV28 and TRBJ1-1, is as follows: DVKVTQSSRYLVKRTGEKVFLECVQDMDHENMFWYRQDPGLGLRLIYFSYDVKMKEKGDIPEGYSVSREKKERFSLILESASTNQTSMYLCASGSGMNTEAFFGQGTRLTVV.

The CDR3 protein is CASSLTPTSGGAGELFF. DNA of the CDR3: TGTGCCAGCAGTTTAACCCCGACTAGCGGGGGGGCAGGGGAGCTGTTTTTT. The V gene is TRBV28, the J gene TRBJ2-2, with 14 nucleotides matching TRBD2. Germline V gene data show CDR1 as MDHEN and CDR2 as SYDVKM. This CDR3 has 17 amino acids. J was trimmed by 8 bases and V by 2 bases; bases with no gene match: 7.